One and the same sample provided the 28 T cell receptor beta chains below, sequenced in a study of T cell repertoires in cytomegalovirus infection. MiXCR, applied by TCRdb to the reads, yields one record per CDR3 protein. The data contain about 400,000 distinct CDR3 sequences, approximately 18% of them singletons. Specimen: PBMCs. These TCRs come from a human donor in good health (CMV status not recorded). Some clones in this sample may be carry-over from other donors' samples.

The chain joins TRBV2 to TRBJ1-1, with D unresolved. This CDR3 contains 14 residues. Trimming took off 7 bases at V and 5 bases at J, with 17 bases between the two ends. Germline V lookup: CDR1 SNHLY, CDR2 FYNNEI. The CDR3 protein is CASTVGGSGTEAFF. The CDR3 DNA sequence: TGTGCCAGCACCGTGGGAGGGTCGGGAACTGAAGCTTTCTTT.

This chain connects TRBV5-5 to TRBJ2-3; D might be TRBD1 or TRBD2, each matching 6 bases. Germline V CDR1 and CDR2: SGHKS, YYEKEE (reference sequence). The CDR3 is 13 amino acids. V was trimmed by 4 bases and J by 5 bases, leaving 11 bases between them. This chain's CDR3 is CASSREGGDTQYF. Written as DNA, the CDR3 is TGTGCCAGCAGCCGTGAGGGGGGAGATACGCAGTATTTT. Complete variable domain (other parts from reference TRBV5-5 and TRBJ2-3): DAGVTQSPTHLIKTRGQQVTLRCSPISGHKSVSWYQQVLGQGPQFIFQYYEKEERGRGNFPDRFSARQFPNYSSELNVNALLLGDSALYLCASSREGGDTQYFGPGTRLTVL.

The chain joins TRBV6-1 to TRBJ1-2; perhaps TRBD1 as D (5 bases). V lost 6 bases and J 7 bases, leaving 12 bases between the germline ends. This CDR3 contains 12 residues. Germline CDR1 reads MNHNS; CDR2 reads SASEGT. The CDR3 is CASRGGGGGYTF. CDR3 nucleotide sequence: TGTGCCAGCAGGGGGGGGGGAGGTGGCTACACCTTC.

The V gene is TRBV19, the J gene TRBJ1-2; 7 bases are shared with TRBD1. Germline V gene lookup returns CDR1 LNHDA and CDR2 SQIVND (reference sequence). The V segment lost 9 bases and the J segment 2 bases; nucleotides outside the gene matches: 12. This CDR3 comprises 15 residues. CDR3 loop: CASKGGQRINYGYTF. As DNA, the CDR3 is TGTGCCAGCAAAGGGGGACAGCGGATAAACTATGGCTACACCTTC.

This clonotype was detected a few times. As DNA, the CDR3 is TGTGCCAGCAGTTACGCCGGAGGTCAGCCCCAGCATTTT. Translating it yields CASSYAGGQPQHF. The rearrangement joins TRBV6-5 to TRBJ1-5; no reliable D call. Trimming took off 2 bases at V and 6 bases at J, with 8 bases between the two ends. Germline assignment: CDR1 MNHEY and CDR2 SVGAGI. This CDR3 is 13 amino acids long.

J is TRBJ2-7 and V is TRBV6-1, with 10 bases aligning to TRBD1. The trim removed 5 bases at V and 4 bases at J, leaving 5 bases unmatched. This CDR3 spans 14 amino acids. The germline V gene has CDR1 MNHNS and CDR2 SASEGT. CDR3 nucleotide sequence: TGTGCCAGCAGTCGACAGGGGGCTATGTACGAGCAGTACTTC. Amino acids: CASSRQGAMYEQYF.

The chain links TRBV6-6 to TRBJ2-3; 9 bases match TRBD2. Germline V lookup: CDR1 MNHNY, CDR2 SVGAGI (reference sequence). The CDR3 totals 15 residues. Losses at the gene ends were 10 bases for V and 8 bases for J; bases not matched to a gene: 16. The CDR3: CATAPASGVPGTQYF. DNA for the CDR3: TGTGCCACCGCTCCTGCTAGCGGGGTGCCCGGTACGCAGTATTTT.

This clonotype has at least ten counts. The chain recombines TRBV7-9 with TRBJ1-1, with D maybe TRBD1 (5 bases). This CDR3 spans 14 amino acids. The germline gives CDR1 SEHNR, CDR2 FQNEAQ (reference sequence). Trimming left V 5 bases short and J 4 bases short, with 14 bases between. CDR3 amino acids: CASSGGPGRTEAFF. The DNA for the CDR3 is TGTGCCAGCAGCGGGGGACCTGGGCGCACTGAAGCTTTCTTT.

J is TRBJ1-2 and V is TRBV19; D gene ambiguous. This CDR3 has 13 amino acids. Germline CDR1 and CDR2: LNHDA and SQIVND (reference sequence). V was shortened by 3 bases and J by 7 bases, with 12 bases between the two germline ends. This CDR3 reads CASSIDIRGGYTF. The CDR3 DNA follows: TGTGCCAGTAGTATCGACATCCGAGGTGGCTACACCTTC.

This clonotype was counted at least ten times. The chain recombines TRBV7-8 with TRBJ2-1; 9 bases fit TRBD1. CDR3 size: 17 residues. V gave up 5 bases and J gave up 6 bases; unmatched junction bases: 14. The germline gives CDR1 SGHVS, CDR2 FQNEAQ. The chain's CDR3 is CASSTRAGQGSLNEQFF. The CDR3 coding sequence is TGTGCCAGCAGCACCAGAGCGGGACAGGGCTCACTCAATGAGCAGTTCTTC.

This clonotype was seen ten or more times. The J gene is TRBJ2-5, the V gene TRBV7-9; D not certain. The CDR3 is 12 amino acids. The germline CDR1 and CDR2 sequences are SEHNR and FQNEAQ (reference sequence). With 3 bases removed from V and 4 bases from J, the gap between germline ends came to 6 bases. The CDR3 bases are TGTGCCAGCAGCTTGCATGGAGAGACCCAGTACTTC. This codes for CASSLHGETQYF.

The DNA for the CDR3 is TGTGCCAGCAGTGCAGAGAACACCGGGGAGCTGTTTTTT. It yields the protein CASSAENTGELFF. The chain recombines TRBV2 with TRBJ2-2; D is uncertain. V was trimmed by 4 bases and J by 1 base, leaving 4 bases between them. CDR1 is SNHLY and CDR2 is FYNNEI in the germline V gene. The CDR3 totals 13 residues.

The CDR3 DNA reads as TGTGCCAGCAGCCCGGACCTAGCTGGAAACACCATATATTTT. Protein sequence: CASSPDLAGNTIYF. The V and J genes are TRBV7-2 and TRBJ1-3; D uncertain. The V end lost 5 bases, the J end lost 2 bases, and 10 bases lay between the germline ends. This CDR3 contains 14 residues. Germline CDR1 is SGHTA and CDR2 is FQGNSA.

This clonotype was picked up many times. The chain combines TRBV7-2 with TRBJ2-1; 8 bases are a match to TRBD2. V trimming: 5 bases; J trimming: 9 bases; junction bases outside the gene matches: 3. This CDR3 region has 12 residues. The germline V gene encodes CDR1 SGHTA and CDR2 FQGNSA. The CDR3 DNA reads TGTGCCAGCAGCCGACGGGGGGGTGAGCAGTTCTTC. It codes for CASSRRGGEQFF.

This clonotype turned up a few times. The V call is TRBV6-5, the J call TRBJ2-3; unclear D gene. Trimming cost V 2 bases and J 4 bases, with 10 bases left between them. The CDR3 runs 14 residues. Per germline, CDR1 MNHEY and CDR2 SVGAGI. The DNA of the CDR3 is TGTGCCAGCAGTTACCGATTGGGATCAGATACGCAGTATTTT. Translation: CASSYRLGSDTQYF.

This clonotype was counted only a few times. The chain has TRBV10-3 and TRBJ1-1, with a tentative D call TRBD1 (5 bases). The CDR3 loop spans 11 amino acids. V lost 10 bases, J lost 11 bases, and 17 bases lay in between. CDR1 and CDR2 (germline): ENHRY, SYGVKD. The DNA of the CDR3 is TGTGCCACAGAGACAGAAGGAACGGCTTTCTTT. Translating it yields CATETEGTAFF.

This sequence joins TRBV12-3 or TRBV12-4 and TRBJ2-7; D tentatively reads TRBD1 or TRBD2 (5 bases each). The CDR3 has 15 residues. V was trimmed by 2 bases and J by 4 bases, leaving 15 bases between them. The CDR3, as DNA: TGTGCCAGCAGTTTATGGGGGACCAACCCTTACGAGCAGTACTTC. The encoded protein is CASSLWGTNPYEQYF.

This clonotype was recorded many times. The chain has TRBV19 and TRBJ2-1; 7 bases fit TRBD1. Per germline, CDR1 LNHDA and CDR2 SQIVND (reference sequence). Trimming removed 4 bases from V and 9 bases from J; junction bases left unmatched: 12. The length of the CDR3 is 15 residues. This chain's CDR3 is CASSTDRDPQGEQFF. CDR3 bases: TGTGCCAGTAGTACTGACAGGGACCCACAGGGTGAGCAGTTCTTC.

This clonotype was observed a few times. CDR3 DNA sequence: TGTGCCAGTAGTGCTTGGCCTTGGCGGAGCTCCTACAATGAGCAGTTCTTC. This sequence encodes CASSAWPWRSSYNEQFF. This chain uses TRBV19 with TRBJ2-1; D is undetermined. V was pared by 5 bases and J by 0 bases, with 17 bases between. Germline V gives CDR1 LNHDA, CDR2 SQIVND (reference sequence). This CDR3 contains 17 residues.

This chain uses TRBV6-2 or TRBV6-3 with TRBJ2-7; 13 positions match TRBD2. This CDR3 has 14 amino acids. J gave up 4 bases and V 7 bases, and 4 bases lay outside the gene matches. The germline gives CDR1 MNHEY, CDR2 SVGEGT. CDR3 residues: CASTLGLAGYEQYF. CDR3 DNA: TGTGCCAGCACTTTGGGACTAGCGGGATACGAGCAGTACTTC.

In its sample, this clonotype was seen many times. The CDR3 region is CASSPRGAYEQYF. In DNA form, the CDR3 reads TGTGCCAGCAGCCCAAGGGGTGCCTACGAGCAGTACTTC. The chain joins TRBV7-2 to TRBJ2-7, with a possible D match to TRBD1 (5 bases). CDR3 length: 13 residues. Germline V gene data show CDR1 as SGHTA and CDR2 as FQGNSA. Trimming shortened V by 5 bases and J by 2 bases, and 10 bases separated the two germline ends.

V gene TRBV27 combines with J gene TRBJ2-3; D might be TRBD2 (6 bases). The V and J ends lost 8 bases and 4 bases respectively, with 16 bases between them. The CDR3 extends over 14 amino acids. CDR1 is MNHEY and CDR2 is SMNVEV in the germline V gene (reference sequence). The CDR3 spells CASGWGVGADTQYF. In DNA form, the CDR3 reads TGTGCCAGCGGATGGGGGGTGGGGGCAGATACGCAGTATTTT.

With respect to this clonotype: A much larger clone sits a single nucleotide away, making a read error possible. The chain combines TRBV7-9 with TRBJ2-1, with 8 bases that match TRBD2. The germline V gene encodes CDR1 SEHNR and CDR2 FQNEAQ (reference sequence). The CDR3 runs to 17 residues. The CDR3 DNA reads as TGTGCCAGCAGCTTAGCTAGCGGGACCTCCGCCTACAATGATCAGTTCTTC. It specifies CASSLASGTSAYNDQFF.

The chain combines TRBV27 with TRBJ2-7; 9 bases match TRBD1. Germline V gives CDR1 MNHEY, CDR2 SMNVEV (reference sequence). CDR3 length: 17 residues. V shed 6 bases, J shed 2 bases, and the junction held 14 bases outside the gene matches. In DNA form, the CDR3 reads TGTGCCAGCAGCATGTCAGAGCCGGGACAGGGAACCTACGAGCAGTACTTC. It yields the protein CASSMSEPGQGTYEQYF.

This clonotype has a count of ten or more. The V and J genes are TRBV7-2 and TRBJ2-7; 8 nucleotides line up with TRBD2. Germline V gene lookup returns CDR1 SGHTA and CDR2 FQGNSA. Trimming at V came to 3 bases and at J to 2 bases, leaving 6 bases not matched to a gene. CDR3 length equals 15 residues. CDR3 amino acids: CASSFLGLATYEQYF. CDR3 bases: TGTGCCAGCAGCTTCCTTGGACTAGCAACCTACGAGCAGTACTTC.

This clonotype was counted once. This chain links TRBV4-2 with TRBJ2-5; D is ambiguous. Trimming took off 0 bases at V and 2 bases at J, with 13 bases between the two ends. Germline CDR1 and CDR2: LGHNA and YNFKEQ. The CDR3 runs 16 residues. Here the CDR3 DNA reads TGTGCCAGCAGCCAAGAGTCGTCTAGGTGGCAAGAGACCCAGTACTTC. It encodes CASSQESSRWQETQYF.

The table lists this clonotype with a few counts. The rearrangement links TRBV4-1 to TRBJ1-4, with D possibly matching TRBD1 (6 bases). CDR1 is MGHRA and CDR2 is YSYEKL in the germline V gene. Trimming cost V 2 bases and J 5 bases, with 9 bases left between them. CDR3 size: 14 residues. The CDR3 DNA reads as TGCGCCAGCAGCCAACAGGGGTGGAATGAAAAACTGTTTTTT. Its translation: CASSQQGWNEKLFF.

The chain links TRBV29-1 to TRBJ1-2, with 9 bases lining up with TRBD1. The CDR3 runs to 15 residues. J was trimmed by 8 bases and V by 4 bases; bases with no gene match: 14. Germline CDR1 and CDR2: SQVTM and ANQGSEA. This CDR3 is CSVVWDRALSRGYTF. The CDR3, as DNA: TGCAGCGTTGTATGGGACAGGGCCCTCTCTAGGGGCTACACCTTC.